This entry features one T cell receptor (beta chain) sequence. Profiled with immunoSEQ multiplex PCR; TCRdb holds only in-frame clones, not every one. The repertoire has 100,000 to 140,000 clones, roughly 92% of them found once; the top ten carry less than 0.9%. This entry belongs to a study of T cell changes during pregnancy in multiple sclerosis. The germline CDR1 and CDR2 sequences are LGHNT and FRNRAP. The V end was cut by 0 bases, the J end by 3 bases, with 14 bases between. This CDR3 has 16 residues. The source is a female donor in good health, enrolled as a control in a pregnancy study. This material consisted of peripheral blood, taken in the third trimester of pregnancy. The genes are TRBV12-5 and TRBJ1-2; D unresolved. CDR3 loop: CASGLVLSVSDYGYTF. DNA of the CDR3: TGTGCTAGTGGTTTGGTTCTGTCTGTTTCTGACTATGGCTACACCTTC.